Listed below are T cell receptor beta chains from one sample, sequenced in a study of shared clonotypes between healthy human individuals. Sequencing was performed with immunoSEQ multiplex PCR; in TCRdb, only in-frame clones are kept and a portion is missing. The repertoire has 2 million to 2.5 million clones, approximately 90% of them found once; the top ten carry 0.37%. The sequenced sample consisted of naive CD4+ T cells from PBMCs. These receptors all come from a man between 18 and 29 years old in good health. Some clones in this sample may be carry-over from other donors' samples. CDR3s include the opening cysteine and the closing phenylalanine or tryptophan. Each record gives: CDR3 length, clone size, V gene, D gene, J gene, CDR3 protein, CDR3 DNA. The D gene is left open where the match is weak. Not every row has a clone size; where given, it reads once, few, many or a size class.

14	-	TRBV10-2	TRBD2	TRBJ2-7	CASSEGGRYYEQYF	TGCGCCAGCAGTGAGGGCGGGAGGTACTACGAGCAGTACTTC
13	-	TRBV27	-	TRBJ2-2	CASSLLVTGELFF	TGTGCCAGCAGTTTGTTAGTAACCGGGGAGCTGTTTTTT
16	-	TRBV27	TRBD2	TRBJ2-3	CASRNLAGGSEDTQYF	TGTGCCAGCAGAAACCTCGCGGGAGGGTCCGAAGATACGCAGTATTTT
15	-	TRBV7-3	-	TRBJ2-2	CASSPPGGPTGELFF	TGTGCCAGCAGCCCACCGGGCGGACCCACCGGGGAGCTGTTTTTT
14	-	TRBV6-1	-	TRBJ1-5	CASSEVQENQPQHF	TGTGCCAGCAGTGAAGTACAGGAGAATCAGCCCCAGCATTTT
14	-	TRBV11-2	-	TRBJ1-1	CASSLVGGGTEAFF	TGTGCCAGCAGCTTGGTGGGAGGGGGCACTGAAGCTTTCTTT
14	-	TRBV5-5	-	TRBJ1-1	CASSLSGLNTEAFF	TGTGCCAGCAGCTTGTCCGGGTTGAACACTGAAGCTTTCTTT
13	-	TRBV19	TRBD2	TRBJ2-7	CASGTSGSHEQYF	TGTGCCAGTGGGACTAGCGGGAGCCACGAGCAGTACTTC
14	-	TRBV5-1	TRBD1	TRBJ1-5	CASSLDRGNQPQHF	TGCGCCAGCAGCTTGGACAGGGGTAATCAGCCCCAGCATTTT
15	few	TRBV7-8	-	TRBJ2-7	CASSFAGAGVYEQYF	TGTGCCAGCAGCTTTGCAGGGGCAGGCGTCTACGAGCAGTACTTC
15	-	TRBV11-2	TRBD2	TRBJ2-1	CASSSPGRDYNEQFF	TGTGCCAGCAGCTCGCCGGGGAGGGACTACAATGAGCAGTTCTTC
14	few	TRBV7-9	-	TRBJ2-6	CASSLLAGANVLTF	TGTGCCAGCAGCTTACTGGCTGGGGCCAACGTCCTGACTTTC
13	-	TRBV6-1	-	TRBJ2-1	CASSAQSYNEQFF	TGTGCCAGCAGTGCACAGAGCTACAATGAGCAGTTCTTC
14	-	TRBV9	-	TRBJ2-1	CASSRTGSYNEQFF	TGTGCCAGCAGCCGAACTGGCTCCTACAATGAGCAGTTCTTC
15	-	TRBV11-2	TRBD2	TRBJ2-7	CASSFSREGFSEQYF	TGTGCCAGCAGCTTCTCCAGGGAGGGCTTTTCCGAGCAGTACTTC
15	-	TRBV30	TRBD2	TRBJ2-3	CAWSVWGGRSDTQYF	TGTGCCTGGAGTGTATGGGGCGGGAGGTCAGATACGCAGTATTTT
21	-	TRBV14	TRBD1	TRBJ1-5	CASSQDRTGGHYLRNNQPQHF	TGTGCCAGCAGCCAAGATAGGACAGGGGGCCACTATCTAAGGAACAATCAGCCCCAGCATTTT
13	few	TRBV2	-	TRBJ1-2	CASSAGDGYGYTF	TGTGCCTCCTCGGCAGGGGACGGCTATGGCTACACCTTC